Listed here are 31 T cell receptor beta chains from one sample, sequenced in a study of blood T cell repertoires in COVID-19. Produced via immunoSEQ multiplex PCR; TCRdb's table is partial and in-frame only. Of roughly 120,000 clones listed, around 80% were seen once; the top ten hold 0.8% to 0.9%. Sample: peripheral blood. Source of these receptors: a woman in her seventies with acute or convalescent COVID-19.

The V call is TRBV5-1, the J call TRBJ2-5; D possibly corresponds to TRBD2 (6 bases). V lost 0 bases and J 1 base, leaving 10 bases between the germline ends. The germline V gene has CDR1 SGHRS and CDR2 YFSETQ. This CDR3 is 15 amino acids long. The CDR3 DNA sequence: TGCGCCAGCAGCTTGGGGGGGACTCCCCAAGAGACCCAGTACTTC. This translates into CASSLGGTPQETQYF.

The J gene is TRBJ2-1, the V gene TRBV2; 11 bases line up with TRBD1. With 6 bases clipped from V and 7 bases from J, the junction kept 5 bases outside the gene matches. Per germline, CDR1 SNHLY and CDR2 FYNNEI. CDR3 length: 14 residues. CDR3 loop: CASRGGQGVNEQFF. CDR3 DNA sequence: TGTGCCAGCAGGGGGGGACAGGGGGTGAATGAGCAGTTCTTC.

The V call is TRBV29-1, the J call TRBJ2-3; the match to TRBD2 covers 16 bases. Unmatched junction bases numbered 3, after V lost 6 bases and J lost 3 bases. The CDR3 is 15 amino acids. Germline CDR1 is SQVTM and CDR2 is ANQGSEA. The CDR3, as DNA: TGCAGCGTCGGGACTAGCGGGGGGGGAACAGATACGCAGTATTTT. Its protein product is CSVGTSGGGTDTQYF.

The rearrangement joins TRBV3-1 (or the pseudogene TRBV3-2) to TRBJ1-3; 9 bases align to TRBD1. Germline loops: CDR1 LGHDT, CDR2 YNNKEL (reference sequence). There are 16 residues in the CDR3. The V gene end was trimmed by 0 bases and the J gene end by 3 bases; junction bases not matched to a gene: 3. The CDR3 loop reads CASSQDTGGSGNTIYF. CDR3 bases: TGTGCCAGCAGCCAAGATACAGGGGGCAGTGGAAACACCATATATTTT.

The chain links TRBV2 to TRBJ2-6; D may be TRBD1 (6 bases). This CDR3 has 17 amino acids. The germline gives CDR1 SNHLY, CDR2 FYNNEI. Trimming shortened V by 6 bases and J by 0 bases, and 15 bases separated the two germline ends. The CDR3 DNA sequence: TGTGCCAGCAGCCAATCTTGGACAGCCTCTGGGGCCAACGTCCTGACTTTC. This translates into CASSQSWTASGANVLTF.

CDR3 in DNA: TGTGCCAGCAGCTATCGGACTAGCGGGGGGGCTGGAGAGACCCAGTACTTC. Translating gives CASSYRTSGGAGETQYF. The rearrangement joins TRBV3-1 (or the pseudogene TRBV3-2) to TRBJ2-5, with TRBD2 matching 15 bases. Germline loops: CDR1 LGHDT, CDR2 YNNKEL (reference sequence). Unmatched junction bases numbered 8, after V lost 5 bases and J lost 4 bases. The CDR3 runs 17 residues.

CDR3 in DNA: TGTGCCAGCAGTGAAAGTCCGAGCTCCTATAATTCACCCCTCCACTTT. This encodes CASSESPSSYNSPLHF. The chain is built from TRBV6-1 and TRBJ1-6; D gene ambiguous. This CDR3 contains 16 residues. CDR1 is MNHNS, CDR2 SASEGT, per germline. V shed 2 bases and J shed 0 bases, with 8 bases lying between them.

On this clone: One end of the junction is discordant with germline, which a read error may explain. V is TRBV6-5 and J is TRBJ2-7; 7 bases match TRBD1. This CDR3 contains 15 residues. The germline V gene encodes CDR1 MNHEY and CDR2 SVGAGI. This CDR3 reads CASSWTGAPSDEQYF. Here the CDR3 DNA reads TGTGCCAGCAGTTGGACAGGAGCCCCCTCCGACGAGCAGTACTTC.

This clone was seen only a few times. The CDR3 loop is CASSYLLLGSEQYF. Written as DNA, the CDR3 is TGTGCCAGCAGTTATCTCCTTCTAGGTAGCGAGCAGTACTTC. This chain joins TRBV6-5 and TRBJ2-7; D ambiguous. The germline CDR1 and CDR2 sequences are MNHEY and SVGAGI. Trimming shortened V by 3 bases and J by 6 bases, and 15 bases separated the two germline ends. This CDR3 region has 14 residues.

The chain carries TRBV9 and TRBJ2-6; 7 nucleotides match TRBD1. V gave up 4 bases and J gave up 0 bases; unmatched junction bases: 7. Germline V lookup: CDR1 SGDLS, CDR2 YYNGEE. The CDR3 is made up of 17 amino acids. CDR3 bases: TGTGCCAGCAGCCCCCGGACAGGAGACTCTGGGGCCAACGTCCTGACTTTC. Its protein is CASSPRTGDSGANVLTF.

The chain recombines TRBV7-8 with TRBJ1-5; D gene unclear. Trimming removed 5 bases from V and 5 bases from J, with 25 bases in between. CDR3 length: 18 residues. Germline CDR1 is SGHVS and CDR2 is FQNEAQ. CDR3 coding DNA: TGTGCCAGCAGCCCTAAAATCACAGCATTGGCGAGTGATCAGCCCCAGCATTTT. This translates into CASSPKITALASDQPQHF.

The chain links TRBV29-1 to TRBJ2-1, with unresolved D. Germline CDR1 SQVTM, CDR2 ANQGSEA. Trimming pared 7 bases from V and 15 bases from J, leaving 25 bases between. The CDR3 loop spans 13 amino acids. In DNA, the CDR3 is TGCAGCGCCTCGCAGGTCCCCCGCACCGACCGGTTCTTC. Its protein product is CSASQVPRTDRFF.

This clone was seen just once. CDR3 DNA sequence: TGCAGTGCTAGTTTGCCAGGGGGCAGAGATACGCAGTATTTT. Translating it yields CSASLPGGRDTQYF. The V and J genes are TRBV20-1 and TRBJ2-3, with 8 bases fitting TRBD1. The CDR3 spans 14 residues. J was trimmed by 5 bases and V by 3 bases; bases with no gene match: 7. In germline, CDR1 is DFQATT, CDR2 SNEGSKA (reference sequence).

This clone occurred a few times. The CDR3 sequence: CASSLGSLTGYNSPLHF. CDR3 coding DNA: TGTGCCAGCAGCTTAGGCTCCCTGACAGGTTATAATTCACCCCTCCACTTT. The chain carries TRBV11-2 and TRBJ1-6, with D possibly matching TRBD1 (6 bases). V shed 1 base and J shed 4 bases, with 14 bases lying between them. This CDR3 contains 17 residues. The V gene's germline CDR1 is SGHAT and CDR2 FQNNGV.

This sequence joins TRBV7-9 and TRBJ2-3; no definite D call. The ends were cut back, 6 bases at V and 3 bases at J, with 4 bases in the middle. Germline V CDR1 and CDR2: SEHNR, FQNEAQ (reference sequence). The CDR3 length is 11 residues. CDR3 loop: CASSQTDTQYF. The DNA for the CDR3 is TGTGCCAGCAGTCAGACAGATACGCAGTATTTT.

The CDR3 DNA sequence: TGTGCCTGGAGTTCCCCGGGTCCCGTGGATCAGCCCCAGCATTTT. This sequence encodes CAWSSPGPVDQPQHF. This rearrangement joins TRBV30 to TRBJ1-5; D call uncertain. From germline, CDR1 is GTSNPN and CDR2 SVGIG (reference sequence). V lost 2 bases to trimming and J lost 5 bases, with 16 bases between them. CDR3 size: 15 residues.

The count of this clone is one. The V gene is TRBV19, the J gene TRBJ2-5, with TRBD2 matching 10 bases. The CDR3 is 15 residues long. The V gene's germline CDR1 is LNHDA and CDR2 SQIVND (reference sequence). V gave up 5 bases and J gave up 5 bases; unmatched junction bases: 8. The CDR3 DNA sequence: TGTGCCAGTAGTCAGGGACTAGCGAATCTGGAGACCCAGTACTTC. This encodes CASSQGLANLETQYF. The complete variable domain, with remaining parts taken from reference TRBV19 and TRBJ2-5, reads DGGITQSPKYLFRKEGQNVTLSCEQNLNHDAMYWYRQDPGQGLRLIYYSQIVNDFQKGDIAEGYSVSREKKESFPLTVTSAQKNPTAFYLCASSQGLANLETQYFGPGTRLLVL.

This chain connects TRBV4-1 to TRBJ2-1; tentative D call: TRBD2 (6 bases). V lost 4 bases, J lost 6 bases, and 10 bases lay in between. From germline, CDR1 is MGHRA and CDR2 YSYEKL. The CDR3 sequence is 13 residues long. The CDR3 nucleotides are TGCGCCAGCAGCCCGGGACTCGGCAATGAGCAGTTCTTC. Residues: CASSPGLGNEQFF.

The rearrangement uses TRBV7-8 and TRBJ1-5, with 10 nucleotides matching TRBD1. The CDR3 has 15 residues. Germline values: CDR1 SGHVS, CDR2 FQNEAQ. J lost 6 bases, V lost 4 bases, and 6 bases had no gene match. CDR3 region: CASSSDRGRIQPQHF. The CDR3 DNA is TGTGCCAGCAGCTCCGACAGGGGGCGGATTCAGCCCCAGCATTTT.

This chain uses TRBV19 with TRBJ2-3, with D perhaps TRBD1 (7 bases). Between the trimmed V and J ends, which lost 6 bases and 7 bases, there was a span of 20 bases. The CDR3 spans 15 residues. CDR1 is LNHDA and CDR2 is SQIVND in the germline V gene (reference sequence). The CDR3 loop reads CASRSNGGGGNTQYF. In DNA, the CDR3 is TGTGCCAGTAGGTCGAACGGAGGGGGCGGTAATACGCAGTATTTT.

The genes are TRBV6-1 and TRBJ2-1; D not resolved. V lost 2 bases and J 4 bases, leaving 9 bases between the germline ends. Germline CDR1 reads MNHNS; CDR2 reads SASEGT. CDR3 length: 14 residues. The CDR3 DNA reads TGTGCCAGCAGTGAATCTGGCAGATACAATGAGCAGTTCTTC. This codes for CASSESGRYNEQFF.

The chain's CDR3 is CAIGTGGNDSPLHF. CDR3 sequence (DNA): TGTGCCATCGGGACAGGGGGAAACGATTCACCCCTCCACTTT. The V gene is TRBV10-3, the J gene TRBJ1-6; 11 nucleotides line up with TRBD1. Trimming at V came to 8 bases and at J to 8 bases, leaving 5 bases not matched to a gene. CDR3 length: 14 residues. Germline-derived CDR1 and CDR2 are ENHRY and SYGVKD.

The genes are TRBV6-5 and TRBJ2-1, with 10 bases lining up with TRBD2. The V gene end was trimmed by 4 bases and the J gene end by 1 base; junction bases not matched to a gene: 1. Germline-derived CDR1 and CDR2 are MNHEY and SVGAGI. CDR3 size: 15 residues. The CDR3 loop is CASSSAGGSYNEQFF. As DNA, the CDR3 is TGTGCCAGCAGTTCAGCGGGAGGGTCCTACAATGAGCAGTTCTTC.

The V gene is TRBV19, the J gene TRBJ2-3, with D perhaps TRBD2 (8 bases). CDR1 is LNHDA and CDR2 is SQIVND in the germline V gene (reference sequence). The CDR3 is 16 amino acids. V lost 5 bases to trimming and J lost 3 bases, with 18 bases between them. CDR3 sequence: CASSSRTGGGTDTQYF. DNA for the CDR3: TGTGCCAGTAGTTCCCGGACAGGCGGGGGGACAGATACGCAGTATTTT.

CDR3 bases: TGCGCCAGCAGCTTGGGGTGGGGACAGCGAGAAGCTTTCTTT. Translation: CASSLGWGQREAFF. V usage is TRBV5-1 and J usage is TRBJ1-1; 7 bases agree with TRBD1. This CDR3 region has 14 residues. The germline V gene encodes CDR1 SGHRS and CDR2 YFSETQ. J was trimmed by 8 bases and V by 0 bases; bases with no gene match: 7.

The chain employs TRBV18 and TRBJ1-1, with TRBD1 matching over 11 bases. The CDR3 totals 15 residues. V was pared by 3 bases and J by 6 bases, with 6 bases of the junction left unmatched. CDR1 is KGHSH, CDR2 LQKENI, per germline. The CDR3 coding sequence is TGTGCCAGCTCACCGGTGGGGACAGGGGGAGCTGAAGCTTTCTTT. This codes for CASSPVGTGGAEAFF.

This chain uses TRBV7-2 with TRBJ2-5, with 9 positions matching TRBD2. CDR1 is SGHTA and CDR2 is FQGNSA in the germline V gene. Losses at the gene ends were 5 bases for V and 4 bases for J; bases not matched to a gene: 5. This CDR3 is built from 14 residues. CDR3 bases: TGTGCCAGCAGCGCGGGGGGGGCGGGAGAGACCCAGTACTTC. Translating gives CASSAGGAGETQYF.

Here the CDR3 reads CASSLITGGMDEQFF. The CDR3 DNA follows: TGTGCCAGCAGCTTAATAACAGGGGGCATGGATGAGCAGTTCTTC. This chain links TRBV7-3 with TRBJ2-1; 9 bases are a match to TRBD1. CDR1 SGHTA and CDR2 FQGTGA come from the germline V gene. After removal of 1 base from V and 8 bases from J, the junction contained 6 bases not matched to a gene. The CDR3 totals 15 residues.

V is TRBV7-3 and J is TRBJ2-1, with D possibly being TRBD1 (6 bases). The V end lost 1 base, the J end lost 10 bases, and 11 bases lay between the germline ends. CDR1 is SGHTA, CDR2 FQGTGA, per germline. This CDR3 contains 13 residues. The CDR3 region has the DNA TGTGCCAGCAGCTTAAGCCTCGGGACAGAGCAGTTCTTC. It yields the protein CASSLSLGTEQFF.

The rearrangement links TRBV6-1 to TRBJ1-1, with D unresolved. This CDR3 has 16 residues. With 0 bases removed from V and 1 base from J, the gap between germline ends came to 12 bases. Germline CDR1 MNHNS, CDR2 SASEGT. The DNA for the CDR3 is TGTGCCAGCAGTGAAGCGGGCAGGCACCCGAACACTGAAGCTTTCTTT. Residues: CASSEAGRHPNTEAFF.

The chain joins TRBV29-1 to TRBJ2-3; the match to TRBD1 covers 8 bases. The V gene's germline CDR1 is SQVTM and CDR2 ANQGSEA. The CDR3 is 11 amino acids. With 3 bases clipped from V and 14 bases from J, the junction kept 7 bases outside the gene matches. The CDR3 region has the DNA TGCAGCGTTGAGCTGCAGGGGGCAATGTATTTT. Translation gives CSVELQGAMYF.